Presented here are 8 T cell receptor beta chains from one specimen sequenced in a study of blood T cell repertoires in COVID-19. Only in-frame clones appear in the TCRdb table, and some are missing; sequencing was by immunoSEQ multiplex PCR. The sample yields over 200,000 clones, around 90% seen once. Sequencing used peripheral blood. These receptors were collected from a person aged 18-35 years with COVID-19, enrolled during active disease.

The chain couples TRBV21-1 to TRBJ2-2; TRBD2, the D gene given by the table, was not confirmed from the DNA. TRBV21-1 has pseudogene status. This CDR3 has 15 amino acids. Here the CDR3 DNA reads TGTGCCAGCAGCGGCAACGGGGGGGTAACCGGGGAGCTGTTTTTT. It is translated as CASSGNGGVTGELFF.

The chain couples TRBV20-1 to TRBJ2-7, with D unresolved. The CDR3 consists of 11 residues. Germline CDR1 reads DFQATT; CDR2 reads SNEGSKA (reference sequence). V lost 0 bases to trimming and J lost 8 bases, with 8 bases between them. This CDR3 is CSARDQAQQYF. CDR3 coding DNA: TGCAGTGCTAGAGACCAAGCGCAGCAGTACTTC.

The rearrangement links TRBV2 to TRBJ2-1, with 11 bases matching TRBD2. This CDR3 comprises 16 residues. Trimming cost V 3 bases and J 3 bases; bases outside gene matches: 4. Germline CDR1 is SNHLY and CDR2 is FYNNEI. CDR3 nucleotide sequence: TGTGCCAGCAGTGACGGTAGCGGGAGGGGCTACAATGAGCAGTTCTTC. Encoded protein: CASSDGSGRGYNEQFF.

This chain links TRBV24-1 with TRBJ2-5; 9 bases line up with TRBD2. This CDR3 spans 17 amino acids. The ends lost 5 bases at V and 4 bases at J; junction bases unmatched: 13. Per germline, CDR1 KGHDR and CDR2 SFDVKD. CDR3 residues: CATSGTAGGLGGETQYF. The CDR3 DNA is TGTGCCACCAGTGGCACAGCGGGAGGTTTAGGGGGAGAGACCCAGTACTTC.

V is TRBV2 and J is TRBJ2-2; the match to TRBD2 covers 9 bases. The germline gives CDR1 SNHLY, CDR2 FYNNEI. Trimming removed 6 bases from V and 6 bases from J; junction bases left unmatched: 5. The CDR3 consists of 14 residues. The CDR3 loop reads CASSPGLASGELFF. CDR3 in DNA: TGTGCCAGCAGCCCGGGACTAGCATCCGGGGAGCTGTTTTTT. The whole variable domain, filled in from reference TRBV2 and TRBJ2-2, reads EPEVTQTPSHQVTQMGQEVILRCVPISNHLYFYWYRQILGQKVEFLVSFYNNEISEKSEIFDDQFSVERPDGSNFTLKIRSTKLEDSAMYFCASSPGLASGELFFGEGSRLTVL.

The chain couples TRBV6-5 to TRBJ1-3; 8 bases fit TRBD1. Germline V gene data show CDR1 as MNHEY and CDR2 as SVGAGI. The CDR3 length is 15 residues. J was trimmed by 4 bases and V by 8 bases; bases with no gene match: 10. The CDR3 is CASHGQGPQGNTIYF. The CDR3 nucleotides are TGTGCCAGCCACGGACAGGGCCCTCAAGGAAACACCATATATTTT.

The chain uses TRBV29-1 and TRBJ2-3; TRBD2 might be the D (6 bases). V was clipped by 8 bases and J by 4 bases, with 19 bases between them. This CDR3 contains 14 residues. Germline V gene sequence: CDR1 SQVTM, CDR2 ANQGSEA. This chain's CDR3 is CSIPGLPGPDTQYF. For the CDR3, the DNA is TGCAGCATACCGGGACTCCCCGGGCCAGATACGCAGTATTTT.

This chain links TRBV5-4 with TRBJ2-7; 11 positions match TRBD2. The germline V gene has CDR1 SGHNT and CDR2 YYREEE (reference sequence). The CDR3 is 15 residues long. V dropped 3 bases and J dropped 1; count of bases not matched to a gene: 3. The CDR3 DNA reads TGTGCCAGCAGCTCACTAGCGGGAGAATCCTACGAGCAGTACTTC. It encodes CASSSLAGESYEQYF.